This record covers a single TCR beta chain. This clone has a handful of counts. Its antigen target is currently unknown. It has no much larger one-base neighbor in the sample; base qualities were not kept. The data stem from a study of cytomegalovirus exposure and HLA in healthy donors (dated by TCRdb to the late 2010s). Background on the whole study: According to an earlier analysis of around 600 of the donors, roughly 180 million T cells yielded 117 million unique TCR beta sequences and about 280 Gb of sequence data. An early release that covered approximately 600 HLA-typed donors contained 250 to 350 gigabases of sequencing data and 65 million to 100 million unique TCR sequences. Among the approximately 430 genotyped donors, more than 70% belonged to the genetic ancestry cluster associated with self-reported Caucasian donors. The study aimed to test whether signatures of past pathogen exposure could be identified by cataloging public T cell receptors. The study profiled the T cell repertoires of hundreds of subjects by immunosequencing and related them to cytomegalovirus serostatus. Besides the first cohort of some 670 subjects, a separate validation cohort made up of about 120 different subjects was used. High-throughput TCR immunosequencing, statistical association of individual TCRs with disease status, and machine learning were combined to predict cytomegalovirus infection status. In a later analysis, previously published TCR beta repertoires from several hundred donors were re-analyzed and high-resolution HLA genotyping was added so that TCR occurrence patterns could be studied. In the later analysis, no new phenotypic data were used to find candidate immune exposures; instead, reliance was placed on TCR beta sequences and their occurrence across donors. To decide whether each TCR beta V gene segment behaved as functional or pseudogenic, an earlier analysis of some 600 of the donors relied on high-throughput TCR beta sequencing. Donor age, sex, ethnicity and CMV serostatus were compiled together with the repertoire data. Genome-wide SNP genotypes for about 60% of the roughly 700 donors were used in a later genetic analysis, which treated that subset as a discovery cohort. All discovery cohort repertoires had been generated on a single sequencing platform. HLA typing covered class I and class II loci at four-digit resolution. The number of donors typed differed by locus, with roughly 629-640 for A, B, C, DRB1 and DQB1, around 520 for DQA1, 600 to 610 for DPA1, and some 450 for DPB1. Five DR-DQ haplotypes were treated as single units for association and clustering because of strong linkage in the cohort. Across about 370 genotyped donors of the cohort, an average of approximately 240,000 unique TCR beta nucleotide sequences per donor were sequenced, and approximately 17% of those sequences were non-productive.

What the study reported, not specific to this receptor: Because HLA typing was missing for some donors at each locus, association tests included only the typed subset. The presence/absence analyses assumed that sequencing depth was roughly uniform across donors, and that assumption may not be true. Assigning TCR associations to individual alleles was difficult when HLA alleles, especially DR and DQ, strongly co-occurred. Correlated functional status among segregating V segments might be attributable to linkage disequilibrium, but an unknown experimental factor could not be ruled out. In a later analysis, the rate of TCR association differed among HLA loci, with DRB1 alleles having the most associated TCRs and HLA-C alleles having the fewest. The study listed 150 to 200 TCR beta chains as associated with cytomegalovirus. In a later analysis, around 15,000 TCR beta sequences were associated with specific HLA alleles at a false discovery rate of 0.05. The authors suggested that the approach could potentially be extended to other disease states and immunological phenotypes. Three of the identified cytomegalovirus-associated TCR beta chains were confirmed in vitro to be specific for cytomegalovirus antigens. A further reported finding was that TCR beta sequences accurately predicted the HLA-A and HLA-B alleles for most subjects in the first cohort. A later genetic analysis reported fewer N-insertions in productive TCRs among donors in an Asian-associated ancestry cluster than the roughly 720-donor mean. In a later analysis, most CMV-associated TCR beta chains were found to appear HLA-restricted, with HLA associations seemingly driven largely by CMV exposure. Because counts were too low, about 18 rarely observed V segments, including chromosome 9 orphons, were excluded from the earlier analysis of some 590 of the donors. Compared with equally common non-associated chains, HLA-associated TCR beta chains in a later analysis were more clonally expanded and had lower generation probabilities. The sequencing pipeline was judged likely to have produced a cluster of highly shared sequence variants as a technical artifact. Broadly in line with IMGT annotations, most TCR beta V segments showed up in productive rearrangements about 87% or about 30% of the time in an earlier analysis of 450 to 600 of the donors. Across donors, most TCR sequences were observed very rarely, whereas some public TCRs were present in many individuals. Some IMGT-functional V segments, including TRBV6-2 and TRBV6-3, could not be told apart with the 87-base-pair reads, so those segments were excluded. The cohort was sequenced for TCR beta chains only, and without alpha or paired-chain data the features that could be detected were limited. According to a later analysis, parvovirus B19, influenza, CMV and Epstein-Barr virus appeared linked to several top co-occurrence clusters. The only immune exposure information available for the cohort was CMV serostatus. The classifier was reported to diagnose cytomegalovirus status with high specificity and sensitivity in both the original and validation cohorts. In a later genetic analysis, a missense DCLRE1C variant was associated with V-gene and J-gene trimming of TCR beta chains, and the association was replicated in an independent cohort.

In total, approximately 690 healthy bone marrow donors made up the cohort. At the time of sampling, every cohort member was nominally healthy, though immune exposures that went unrecorded were likely present. The donor was CMV seropositive and belonged to the group of 250 to 300 seropositive cohort members. A peripheral blood sample was collected from each donor, and TCR beta sequencing was performed on peripheral blood mononuclear cells. The Qiagen DNeasy Blood Extraction Kit was used to extract genomic DNA from the blood cell samples. The CDR3, from cysteine to phenylalanine, totals 15 residues. Just the 45-base CDR3 DNA is kept, in frame starting at base 1. Trimming removed 6 bases from V and 4 bases from J, leaving 18 bases between the germline ends. CDR1 and CDR2 were assigned from the germline V gene as SNHLY and FYNNEI. Receptors were amplified or captured by the immunoSEQ multiplex PCR assay. The multiplex PCR relied on a mix of 60 forward primers for TCR Vbeta segments and 13 reverse primers for TCR Jbeta segments. Amplification of the CDR3 region of rearranged TCR beta genes was performed with a multiplex PCR assay on genomic DNA. Amplified TCR beta libraries were sequenced as 87-base-pair reads on the Illumina HiSeq System. The paper's processing steps were these. In a later analysis, tens of millions of unique TCR beta chains were counted across the roughly 610 repertoires, and around 11 million of these chains were shared by at least two donors. Raw reads were error-corrected and collapsed into unique sequences by a nearest-neighbor algorithm in which closely related sequences were merged to remove PCR and sequencing errors. V, D and J gene segments were assigned by aligning CDR3 sequences to IMGT reference sequences. Each retained sequence needed at least a six-nucleotide match to both a V gene segment and a J gene segment. Rearrangements were classified as productive when the CDR3 lacked stop codons and remained in frame with V and J, and all other rearrangements were classified as non-productive. Following IMGT convention, CDR3 was defined as the stretch from the second conserved V-encoded cysteine up to the conserved J-encoded phenylalanine. In an earlier analysis of more than 550 of the donors, sequences lacking an unambiguous match to a single V gene segment were excluded. An earlier analysis of several hundred of the donors called V segments functional above 56.7% productive rearrangements and segregating when the between-donor standard deviation exceeded 5%. A statistical classification framework was built for diagnosing cytomegalovirus status from the catalog of TCR beta chain sequences. In a later analysis, V and J genes were assigned by comparing TCR nucleotide sequences against IMGT/GENE-DB human TR gene sequences. A later analysis assigned CDR3 sequences and most-parsimonious VDJ recombination scenarios with the TCRdist pipeline. In a later analysis, each TCR beta chain was defined by its CDR3 amino acid sequence together with its V-gene family, and reads without a unique V-gene family were excluded. To address suspected cross-contamination and a sequencing artifact, a later analysis removed under 600 highly shared, low-generation-probability nucleotide sequences. In a later analysis, a clonal expansion index was calculated for each public chain from normalized within-repertoire ranks of inferred template counts. In a later analysis, generation probabilities were computed with a VDJ recombination model fitted to out-of-frame rearrangements, and the resulting probabilities were checked against IGoR. In a later analysis, TCR-TCR, TCR-HLA and TCR-CMV co-occurrence was scored with hypergeometric tests, and a repertoire-size bias correction was applied to TCR pairs. False discovery rates were estimated in a later analysis by permuting HLA or CMV assignments 20 times. In a later analysis, co-occurring TCRs were grouped with DBSCAN, and TCRdist sequence similarity was added when clustering was performed within HLA-allele-positive subsets. For co-occurrence clustering, repertoires with fewer than 30,000 or more than 120,000 public chains were excluded, along with 5 or 6 repertoires with anomalous nucleotide sharing. The table comes from immuneACCESS by way of TCRdb, which keeps in-frame sequences with V and J called. Part of the clones is missing from these tables; in studies checked, under half for an unresolved V gene and the rest for unknown reasons. V and J calls and clone size are those listed in that table; D and trimming were worked out from the DNA. Counted in this sample were 150,000 to 200,000 clones; 60% to 80% of them appeared once. The ten most abundant clones make up about 1% of the sample.

The sequence links TRBV2 to TRBJ1-2; a tentative D call is TRBD1 (5 bases match). The specimen sequenced was PBMCs. The source is a woman between 45 and 65 years old in good health and CMV-seropositive. CDR3 region: CASSPGQGILYGYTF. At the DNA level, the sequence is TGTGCCAGCAGCCCAGGGCAGGGAATTCTCTATGGCTACACCTTC. With the rest looked up from the reference TRBV2 and TRBJ1-2 genes rather than sequenced, the full variable domain is EPEVTQTPSHQVTQMGQEVILRCVPISNHLYFYWYRQILGQKVEFLVSFYNNEISEKSEIFDDQFSVERPDGSNFTLKIRSTKLEDSAMYFCASSPGQGILYGYTFGSGTRLTVV.